This TCR beta chain was sequenced in a study of shared clonotypes between healthy human individuals. Study summary: Serving as donors were a couple of women and three men, whose ages spanned 18 to 49.

V shed 7 bases and J shed 0 bases, with 11 bases lying between them. The CDR3 is 14 amino acids. Germline lookup yields CDR1 MNHEY and CDR2 SVGAGI. Naive CD4+ cells were CD45RA-selected; the remaining cells were memory. Notes on the study in general: The study generally estimated greater richness for naive than memory subsets. Rarefaction exposed incomplete sorted-subset sequencing despite large depth.

As for this clone: The antigen is unknown.

The protocol was immunoSEQ multiplex PCR, while the TCRdb copy is restricted to in-frame clones and leaves out a portion. This table holds roughly 1.4 million clones, roughly 98.5% found once. The chain employs TRBV6-5 and TRBJ2-3; a possible D gene is TRBD2 (6 bases). The source of this sequence is a man aged 25 to 45 in good health. Sequenced material: naive CD4+ T cells sorted from blood. As for subset: CD45RA+ positively selected. CDR3 bases: TGTGCCAGCAAGGTGGGACTGAGCACAGATACGCAGTATTTT. Residues: CASKVGLSTDTQYF.